These 2 T cell receptor beta chains were all obtained from the same sample, sequenced in a study of blood T cell repertoires in COVID-19. The method was immunoSEQ multiplex PCR; TCRdb's version includes in-frame clones alone and lacks a portion of them. The sample has 150,000 or so clones, about four fifths seen once; the top ten hold 13% to 15%. The material sequenced was peripheral blood. The receptors stem from a man aged 18 to 35 with active or convalescent COVID-19.

This chain links TRBV6-6 with TRBJ2-2, with D possibly being TRBD2 (7 bases). CDR1 is MNHNY, CDR2 SVGAGI, per germline (reference sequence). Trimming took 8 bases from V and 4 from J, leaving 14 bases between them. This CDR3 is 14 amino acids long. CDR3 amino acids: CASRHREGTGELFF. CDR3 DNA: TGTGCCAGCCGTCACAGGGAGGGCACCGGGGAGCTGTTTTTT.

The chain uses TRBV9 and TRBJ1-1; a weak D match, TRBD1 (5 bases). The CDR3 is made up of 14 amino acids. Germline V gives CDR1 SGDLS, CDR2 YYNGEE. Trimming took off 3 bases at V and 3 bases at J, with 12 bases between the two ends. Here the CDR3 reads CASSARVGDTEAFF. The DNA of the CDR3 is TGTGCCAGCAGCGCCAGGGTTGGGGACACTGAAGCTTTCTTT.